This T cell receptor (beta chain) is from a study of blood T cell repertoires in COVID-19. In the study overall: Whether acute or convalescent, the COVID-19 samples came from the United States, Italy and Spain. T cells, B-cell-depleted T cells, or PBMCs provided the cDNA or gDNA that served as material.

In the original analysis: Amplifying reference gene primers gave estimates of nucleated cell counts. Assay: immunoSEQ multiplex PCR; the TCRdb copy retains only in-frame clones and omits some. The D gene and trimming were derived from the DNA, and the V and J assignments and clone size from that table. Of some 200,000 clones listed, roughly 84% are singletons. The CDR3 loop spans 14 amino acids. V lost 8 bases, J lost 1 base, and 13 bases lay in between. Germline CDR1 and CDR2: KGHSH and LQKENI. The chain is built from TRBV18 and TRBJ2-3, with TRBD2 as a possible D gene (5 bases). The clonotype originates from a woman aged 55 to 70 who had recovered from COVID-19. The sequencing input was peripheral blood. The CDR3 sequence is CASHPSGGTDTQYF. CDR3 in DNA: TGTGCCAGCCACCCGAGCGGTGGCACAGATACGCAGTATTTT.